Below, 10 T cell receptor beta chains from the same sample are listed, as sequenced in a study of blood T cell repertoires in COVID-19 (dated by TCRdb to the early 2020s). The protocol used for the library was the immunoSEQ multiplex PCR assay. TCRdb's version of the immuneACCESS table is confined to in-frame rearrangements and falls short of the full clone set. An unresolved V gene accounts for under half of the shortfall where checked; the remainder is of unknown origin. The sample table lists a few hundred thousand clones, 86% of them with a count of one. The top ten constitute 9% to 15% of the sample. Sequenced sample: peripheral blood. The receptors derive from a man older than 75 with acute or convalescent COVID-19.

This clone was observed once. CDR3 in DNA: TGTGCCAGCGGGAGTCCTTACAACACTGAAGCTTTCTTT. Translation gives CASGSPYNTEAFF. This sequence joins TRBV28 and TRBJ1-1; D not resolved. This CDR3 region has 13 residues. Germline V gene sequence: CDR1 MDHEN, CDR2 SYDVKM. Trimming took 8 bases from V and 2 from J, leaving 12 bases between them.

This rearrangement joins TRBV6-5 to TRBJ1-1; 7 nucleotides align to TRBD1. Germline CDR1 is MNHEY and CDR2 is SVGAGI. V dropped 2 bases and J dropped 0; count of bases not matched to a gene: 3. The length of the CDR3 is 15 residues. As DNA, the CDR3 is TGTGCCAGCAGTTACGGGACAGATTTGAACACTGAAGCTTTCTTT. Protein sequence: CASSYGTDLNTEAFF.

This sequence joins TRBV7-8 and TRBJ1-6, with a possible D match to TRBD1 (6 bases). From germline, CDR1 is SGHVS and CDR2 FQNEAQ. Trimming removed 6 bases from V and 3 bases from J, with 15 bases in between. The CDR3 extends over 16 amino acids. In nucleotides, the CDR3 is TGTGCCAGCAGACTCAACCGGGACAACTATAATTCACCCCTCCACTTT. It specifies CASRLNRDNYNSPLHF. Full variable domain (missing parts from reference TRBV7-8 and TRBJ1-6): GAGVSQSPRYKVAKRGQDVALRCDPISGHVSLFWYQQALGQGPEFLTYFQNEAQLDKSGLPSDRFFAERPEGSVSTLKIQRTQQEDSAVYLCASRLNRDNYNSPLHFGNGTRLTVT.

The V gene is TRBV5-4, the J gene TRBJ2-7; D is uncertain. Germline V gene lookup returns CDR1 SGHNT and CDR2 YYREEE (reference sequence). The CDR3 contains 14 residues. Trimming took off 0 bases at V and 0 bases at J, with 7 bases between the two ends. This chain's CDR3 is CASSLGLSSYEQYF. Here the CDR3 DNA reads TGTGCCAGCAGCTTGGGGTTGAGCTCCTACGAGCAGTACTTC.

J is TRBJ1-2 and V is TRBV6-1; D is unresolved. Germline-derived CDR1 and CDR2 are MNHNS and SASEGT. The CDR3 loop spans 15 amino acids. Trimming took off 3 bases at V and 4 bases at J, with 15 bases between the two ends. The CDR3 DNA sequence: TGTGCCAGCAGTGATGGCGAGGCGGGCTCCTATGGCTACACCTTC. The encoded protein is CASSDGEAGSYGYTF.

This clone is a singleton in its sample. The gene calls are TRBV2 and TRBJ1-2; D unclear. V lost 2 bases and J 4 bases, leaving 11 bases between the germline ends. Germline V gives CDR1 SNHLY, CDR2 FYNNEI. The CDR3 has 14 residues. The CDR3 is CASSESAETYGYTF. CDR3 nucleotides: TGTGCCAGCAGTGAATCCGCGGAGACCTATGGCTACACCTTC.

This rearrangement joins TRBV28 to TRBJ2-1; D ambiguous. Germline values: CDR1 MDHEN, CDR2 SYDVKM. V lost 2 bases, J lost 7 bases, and 6 bases lay in between. This CDR3 is built from 12 residues. The CDR3 region has the DNA TGTGCCAGCAGTTTAACCAGGAATGAGCAGTTCTTC. Residues: CASSLTRNEQFF.

The count of this clone is one. V and J are TRBV15 and TRBJ2-3; 8 nucleotides agree with TRBD2. This CDR3 comprises 17 residues. The V gene end was trimmed by 0 bases and the J gene end by 3 bases; junction bases not matched to a gene: 8. Germline V gene data show CDR1 as LNHNV and CDR2 as YYDKDF (reference sequence). CDR3 residues: CATSRDSGPGGTDTQYF. CDR3 sequence (DNA): TGTGCCACCAGCAGAGATAGTGGGCCGGGAGGGACAGATACGCAGTATTTT. The full variable domain, with the rest looked up from reference TRBV15 and TRBJ2-3, is DAMVIQNPRYQVTQFGKPVTLSCSQTLNHNVMYWYQQKSSQAPKLLFHYYDKDFNNEADTPDNFQSRRPNTSFCFLDIRSPGLGDTAMYLCATSRDSGPGGTDTQYFGPGTRLTVL.

This chain uses TRBV28 with TRBJ1-2, with TRBD1 matching over 9 bases. Trimming cost V 5 bases and J 1 base; bases outside gene matches: 8. Looked up from germline, CDR1 is MDHEN and CDR2 is SYDVKM. The CDR3 length is 16 residues. In nucleotides, the CDR3 is TGTGCCAGCAGTCCCCTCTCGGGACAGGGTAACTATGGCTACACCTTC. Protein: CASSPLSGQGNYGYTF.

The V gene is TRBV10-3, the J gene TRBJ2-1, with D tentatively TRBD1 (6 bases). V was trimmed by 4 bases and J by 8 bases, leaving 12 bases between them. This CDR3 is 13 amino acids long. From germline, CDR1 is ENHRY and CDR2 SYGVKD. CDR3 bases: TGTGCCATCAGTGTGGATCCAGGGGATGAGCAGTTCTTC. It yields the protein CAISVDPGDEQFF.